This T cell receptor (beta chain) was captured in a study of T cell repertoires in cytomegalovirus infection. Study background: Shared public TCR beta signatures pointed to both CMV infection and a matching HLA type. Findings and caveats of the study: HLA-C-restricted CMV clonotypes gave the most frequent clonotype in two of eight donors. CMV carriers with the relevant HLA were identified by cumulative public TCR beta family frequency.

The CDR3 loop spans 12 amino acids. Germline CDR1 is MDHEN and CDR2 is SYDVKM. Turning to this clonotype: Its antigen remains unknown. A read error may account for a junction end that differs from germline.

TCRdb used MiXCR to reprocess the reads, holding one entry per CDR3 protein. This sample has about 210,000 distinct CDR3 sequences, with around 6.4% found just once. This chain connects TRBV28 to TRBJ1-5; D not certain. This receptor was obtained from a human donor in good health (CMV status not recorded). Some clones in this sample may be carry-over from other donors' samples. The sequencing sample was made of PBMCs. The CDR3 nucleotides read TGTCCCAGCAGACCAGCGGGTCAGCCCCAGCATTTT. Its protein product is CPSRPAGQPQHF.